The subject of this entry is one T cell receptor (beta chain). Its recognized antigen is unknown. Base-call qualities are not available, and no considerably larger clone is one nucleotide away. The collaborating institutions used their own protocols to collect whole blood in K2EDTA tubes. For TCRbeta analysis, collaborators shipped samples as frozen whole blood, isolated PBMCs, or DNA extracted from either of those sample types. The data belong to a study of blood T cell repertoires in COVID-19 (dated by TCRdb to about 2020). Regarding the study in general: The collaborator samples originated in the United States, Italy and Spain and spanned the acute and convalescent phases of COVID-19. The prospective study material was composed of cDNA or gDNA derived from T cells, B-cell-depleted T cells, or PBMCs. Subjects who had been exposed to COVID-19, were actively infected with it, or had recovered from it provided the deeply sampled blood TCRbeta repertoires that made up the dataset. The repertoires were made available in a free public database intended to serve as a resource for research on the immune response to SARS-CoV-2. Samples were obtained from the ongoing ImmuneRACE study (first 160 participants) and from over 1,000 subjects provided by 6 global collaborators. The sample metadata nearly always contained a de-identified subject ID, COVID-19 status, age in years and sex. Where available, HLA class I and class II types were obtained from metadata supplied by the sample provider rather than from assay-based typing. What the study reported, not specific to this receptor: The quantity of clinical and demographic metadata differed by source and by participant and was supplied without curation.

The immunoSEQ Assay, a bias-controlled multiplex PCR, was used to amplify TCRbeta CDR3 regions from genomic DNA. Processing in the source paper ran as follows. Within the assay, amplification of reference gene primers was used to estimate how many nucleated cells each sample contained. To quantify the absolute abundance of each unique TCRbeta CDR3 rearrangement, sequence reads were collapsed and filtered. For each sample, productive Simpson clonality was calculated by taking the square root of Simpson's diversity index across productive rearrangements. The table comes from immuneACCESS by way of TCRdb, which keeps in-frame sequences with V and J called. Part of the clones is missing from these tables; in studies checked, under half for an unresolved V gene and the rest for unknown reasons. Clone size and V and J calls were adopted from that table, with D and trimming inferred from the DNA. The sample contains fewer than 250,000 clones, roughly 81% of them found a single time. Of the sample, 4% is held by the ten largest clones.

CDR1 and CDR2 were assigned from the germline V gene as MNHEY and SVGAGI. Trimming leaves V shorter by 6 bases and J shorter by 2 bases, with the junction holding 5 bases beyond the gene matches. The cysteine opens and the phenylalanine closes a CDR3 of 15 amino acids. Just the 45-base CDR3 DNA is kept, in frame starting at base 1. The chain is assembled from TRBV6-5 and TRBJ2-7; 12 bases in the middle match TRBD2. This sequence was found in a man aged 45 to 65 with acute or convalescent COVID-19. The source material was peripheral blood. Read as DNA, the sequence is TGTGCCAGCAGATGGACTAGCGGGGCTCCCTACGAGCAGTACTTC. This translates into CASRWTSGAPYEQYF.